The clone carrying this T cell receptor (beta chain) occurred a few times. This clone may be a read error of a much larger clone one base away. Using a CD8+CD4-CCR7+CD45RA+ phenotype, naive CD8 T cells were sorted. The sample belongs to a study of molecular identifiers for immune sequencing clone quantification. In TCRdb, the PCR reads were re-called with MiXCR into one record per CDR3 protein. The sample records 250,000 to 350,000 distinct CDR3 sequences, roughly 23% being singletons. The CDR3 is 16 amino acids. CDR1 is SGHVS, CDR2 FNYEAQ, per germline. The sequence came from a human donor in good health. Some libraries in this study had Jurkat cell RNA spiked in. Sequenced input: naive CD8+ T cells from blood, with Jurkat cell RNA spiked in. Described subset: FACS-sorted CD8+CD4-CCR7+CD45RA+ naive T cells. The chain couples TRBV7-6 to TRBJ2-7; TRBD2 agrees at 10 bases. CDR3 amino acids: CASSLGGLAGEYEPYF. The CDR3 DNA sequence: TGTGCCAGCAGCTTAGGCGGCCTAGCGGGAGAGTACGAGCCGTACTTC.